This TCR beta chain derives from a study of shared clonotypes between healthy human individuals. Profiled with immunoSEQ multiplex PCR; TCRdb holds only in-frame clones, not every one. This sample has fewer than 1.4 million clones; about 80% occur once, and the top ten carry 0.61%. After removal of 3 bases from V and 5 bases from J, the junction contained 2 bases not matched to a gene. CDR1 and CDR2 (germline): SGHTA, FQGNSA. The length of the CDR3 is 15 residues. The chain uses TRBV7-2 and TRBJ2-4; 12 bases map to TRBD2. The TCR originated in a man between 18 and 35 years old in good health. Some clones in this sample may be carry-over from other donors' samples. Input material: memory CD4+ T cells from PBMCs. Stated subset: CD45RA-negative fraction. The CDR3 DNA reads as TGTGCCAGCAGCTTCAGACTAGCGGGAGAAAACATTCAGTACTTC. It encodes CASSFRLAGENIQYF.